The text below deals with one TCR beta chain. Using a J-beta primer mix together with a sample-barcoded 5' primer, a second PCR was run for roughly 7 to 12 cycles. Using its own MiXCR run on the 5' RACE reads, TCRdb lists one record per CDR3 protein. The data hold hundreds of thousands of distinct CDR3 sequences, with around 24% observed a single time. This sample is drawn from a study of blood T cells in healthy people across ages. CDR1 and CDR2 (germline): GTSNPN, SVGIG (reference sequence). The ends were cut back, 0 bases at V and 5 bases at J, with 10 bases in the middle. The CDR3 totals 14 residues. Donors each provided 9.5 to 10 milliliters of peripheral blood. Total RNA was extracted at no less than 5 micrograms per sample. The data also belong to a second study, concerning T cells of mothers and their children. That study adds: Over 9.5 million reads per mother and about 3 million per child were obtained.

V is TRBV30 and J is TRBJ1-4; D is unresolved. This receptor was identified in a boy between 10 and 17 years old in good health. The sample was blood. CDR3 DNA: TGTGCCTGGAGTGTCAGAGCGTTAAATGAAAAACTGTTTTTT. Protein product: CAWSVRALNEKLFF.